A selection of T cell receptor beta chains follows, all from one sample in a study of CD8+CD57+ T cells in acquired aplastic anemia. TCRdb recomputed calls from the reads with MiXCR, one row per CDR3 protein. The sample includes fewer than 250,000 distinct CDR3 sequences, approximately 50% of them seen just once. The sequenced material came from sorted CD4+, CD8+, or CD8+CD57+ T cells (not recorded which) from PBMCs. Every receptor here comes from a human donor with aplastic anemia. Both conserved end residues are part of each CDR3. D genes are given only for firm matches. Rows give clone size only sometimes, using once, few, many, or a class for an expanded clone.

d_call j_call clone_size v_call cdr3_aa cdr3_nt
TRBD2 TRBJ2-1 few TRBV3-1 CASSQDRGLAYNEQFF TGTGCCAGCAGCCAAGATCGAGGACTAGCCTACAATGAGCAGTTCTTC
- TRBJ1-1 many TRBV4-1 CASRQGRNTEAFF TGCGCCAGCAGACAGGGAAGGAACACTGAAGCTTTCTTT
- TRBJ1-6 few TRBV19 CASSILGRARNSPLHF TGTGCCAGTAGTATTCTTGGCAGGGCGCGAAATTCACCCCTCCACTTT
TRBD1 TRBJ1-2 once TRBV10-3 CAISSGGQADYGYTF TGTGCCATCAGTAGTGGCGGACAGGCTGACTATGGCTACACCTTC
TRBD1 TRBJ2-7 - TRBV20-1 CSAHSDQGAPYEQYF TGCAGTGCACATTCCGACCAGGGGGCACCCTACGAGCAGTACTTC
TRBD1 TRBJ2-7 once TRBV7-2 CASSLGTGRQYF TGTGCCAGCAGCCTAGGGACAGGGAGGCAGTACTTC
TRBD1 TRBJ2-6 - TRBV6-4 CASSQDFRDRSSGANVLTF TGTGCCAGCAGCCAAGATTTCCGGGACAGAAGCTCTGGGGCCAACGTCCTGACTTTC
- TRBJ1-4 few TRBV10-3 CAISASDRSNEKLFF TGTGCCATCAGCGCGTCAGACAGGTCGAATGAAAAACTGTTTTTT
TRBD2 TRBJ2-1 - TRBV5-1 CASSGVAGGSYNEQFF TGCGCCAGCAGCGGAGTAGCGGGAGGGTCCTACAATGAGCAGTTCTTC
TRBD2 TRBJ2-3 - TRBV30 CAWTSGKTDTQYF TGTGCCTGGACTAGCGGGAAGACAGATACGCAGTATTTT
TRBD1 TRBJ1-1 - TRBV30 CAWNRQGAGTEAFF TGTGCCTGGAATAGACAGGGGGCAGGCACTGAAGCTTTCTTT
- TRBJ2-7 - TRBV20-1 CSAREYSSSRPSYEQYF TGCAGTGCTAGAGAATACTCTTCTAGCCGACCTTCCTACGAGCAGTACTTC
- TRBJ2-1 few TRBV7-8 CASSALADEQFF TGTGCCAGCTCGGCCTTGGCGGATGAGCAGTTCTTC
TRBD2 TRBJ2-1 many TRBV2 CASRSLVSGGPYEQFF TGTGCCAGCAGAAGTCTTGTGTCGGGAGGGCCTTATGAGCAGTTCTTC
- TRBJ1-5 - TRBV19 CASSPMHSNQPQHF TGTGCCAGTAGCCCCATGCATAGCAATCAGCCCCAGCATTTT
TRBD1 TRBJ1-1 once TRBV7-3 CASSLFQGDTEAFF TGTGCCAGCAGCTTATTCCAGGGGGACACTGAAGCTTTCTTT
- TRBJ2-7 - TRBV19 CASSTQGSYEQYF TGTGCCAGTAGTACACAGGGATCCTACGAGCAGTACTTC
- TRBJ1-6 - TRBV5-1 CASSDGTHNSPLHF TGCGCCAGCAGCGACGGGACCCATAATTCACCCCTCCACTTT
- TRBJ1-1 once TRBV20-1 CSARDGRDYTEAFF TGCAGTGCTAGGGACGGAAGGGATTACACTGAAGCTTTCTTT
- TRBJ1-5 - TRBV20-1 CSARGGAQPQHF TGCAGTGCTAGGGGGGGGGCCCAGCCCCAGCATTTT
TRBD1 TRBJ2-1 many TRBV6-5 CASSYKTTGQIYNEQFF TGTGCCAGCAGTTACAAAACTACGGGACAGATCTACAATGAGCAGTTCTTC
- TRBJ1-3 - TRBV6-1 CASSPHAEGRTIYF TGTGCCAGCAGTCCCCATGCAGAGGGGCGCACCATATATTTT
- TRBJ1-5 many TRBV29-1 CSVQDGYGNQPQHF TGCAGCGTTCAGGACGGTTATGGCAATCAGCCCCAGCATTTT
TRBD1 TRBJ2-7 - TRBV2 CASRRDRNSYEQYF TGTGCCAGCAGACGGGACAGGAACTCCTACGAGCAGTACTTC
TRBD2 TRBJ2-5 many TRBV25-1 CVSSGSGRGETQYF TGTGTCAGCAGTGGTAGCGGGAGGGGAGAGACCCAGTACTTC
TRBD2 TRBJ2-7 many TRBV11-2 CASSLMGSGSYEQYF TGTGCCAGCAGCTTAATGGGCAGCGGGAGTTACGAGCAGTACTTC
TRBD2 TRBJ2-7 - TRBV20-1 CSAGDLLAGGFSYEQYF TGCAGTGCTGGAGATCTTCTAGCGGGAGGTTTTTCCTACGAGCAGTACTTC
- TRBJ2-7 few TRBV20-1 CSARSVTDSYEQYF TGCAGTGCTAGATCTGTGACAGATTCCTACGAGCAGTACTTC
- TRBJ2-7 - TRBV19 CASSILGGSRYEQYF TGTGCCAGTAGTATATTAGGGGGATCCCGTTACGAGCAGTACTTC
- TRBJ2-1 many TRBV9 CASSVVGSVNEQFF TGTGCCAGCAGCGTAGTCGGGAGCGTAAATGAGCAGTTCTTC
- TRBJ2-2 - TRBV13 CVSTSGKVQGTYTGELFF TGTGTCAGCACCTCAGGGAAGGTACAGGGCACCTACACCGGGGAGCTGTTTTTT
- TRBJ1-5 - TRBV20-1 CSARLGGQPQHF TGCAGTGCTAGATTGGGCGGTCAGCCCCAGCATTTT
TRBD2 TRBJ2-5 many TRBV5-5 CASSPPGGGGETQYF TGTGCCAGCAGCCCCCCAGGCGGGGGTGGGGAGACCCAGTACTTC
- TRBJ1-4 - TRBV27 CASSPRFRPTNEKLFF TGTGCCAGCAGTCCCCGATTCCGACCAACTAATGAAAAACTGTTTTTT
- TRBJ1-5 - TRBV15 CATGDTQDTDTQHF TGTGCCACCGGGGATACCCAAGATACAGATACGCAGCATTTT
- TRBJ1-2 - TRBV25-1 CAGETRSYGYTF TGTGCCGGTGAGACGCGGTCCTATGGCTACACCTTC
- TRBJ2-3 few TRBV25-1 CASSYFGSGGDTQYF TGTGCCAGCAGCTACTTTGGGTCCGGGGGAGATACGCAGTATTTT
- TRBJ2-1 many TRBV7-2 CASSLDRGAFPYNEQFF TGTGCCAGCAGCTTAGACCGCGGGGCATTCCCCTACAATGAGCAGTTCTTC
- TRBJ1-5 - TRBV15 CATSGTNQPQHF TGTGCCACCAGCGGGACCAATCAGCCCCAGCATTTT
TRBD1 TRBJ1-5 - TRBV2 CASSVPGQGNQPQHF TGTGCCAGCAGTGTGCCGGGACAGGGTAATCAGCCCCAGCATTTT
TRBD2 TRBJ2-1 many TRBV20-1 CSATQRENFDEQFF TGCAGTGCTACCCAGCGGGAGAATTTTGATGAGCAGTTCTTC
TRBD1 TRBJ1-4 many TRBV25-1 CASSSGTGKGEKLFF TGTGCCAGCAGTTCCGGGACAGGGAAAGGGGAAAAACTGTTTTTT
- TRBJ1-5 - TRBV7-6 CASSLEWAVRDSNQPQHF TGTGCCAGCAGCTTAGAGTGGGCGGTCAGGGACTCTAATCAGCCCCAGCATTTT
- TRBJ2-7 many TRBV27 CASSDGGVYEQYF TGTGCCAGCAGCGATGGGGGAGTCTACGAGCAGTACTTC
- TRBJ2-2 many TRBV7-9 CASGILAAGELFF TGTGCCAGTGGGATACTAGCTGCCGGGGAGCTGTTTTTT